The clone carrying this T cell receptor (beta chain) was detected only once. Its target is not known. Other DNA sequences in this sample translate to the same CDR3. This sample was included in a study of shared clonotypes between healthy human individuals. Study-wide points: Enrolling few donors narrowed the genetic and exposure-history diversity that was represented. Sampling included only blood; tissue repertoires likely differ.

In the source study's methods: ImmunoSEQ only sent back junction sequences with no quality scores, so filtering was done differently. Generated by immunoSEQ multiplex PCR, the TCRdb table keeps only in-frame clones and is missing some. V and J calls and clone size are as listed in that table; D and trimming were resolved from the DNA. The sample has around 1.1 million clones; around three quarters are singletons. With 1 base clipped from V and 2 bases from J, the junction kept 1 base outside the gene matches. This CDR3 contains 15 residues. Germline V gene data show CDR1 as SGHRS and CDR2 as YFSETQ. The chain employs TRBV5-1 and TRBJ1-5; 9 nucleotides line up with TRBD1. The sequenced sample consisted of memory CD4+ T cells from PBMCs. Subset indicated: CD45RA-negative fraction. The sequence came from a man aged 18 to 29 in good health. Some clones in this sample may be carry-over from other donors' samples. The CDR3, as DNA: TGCGCCAGCAGCTTGACAGGGGGCGGCAATCAGCCCCAGCATTTT. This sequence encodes CASSLTGGGNQPQHF.